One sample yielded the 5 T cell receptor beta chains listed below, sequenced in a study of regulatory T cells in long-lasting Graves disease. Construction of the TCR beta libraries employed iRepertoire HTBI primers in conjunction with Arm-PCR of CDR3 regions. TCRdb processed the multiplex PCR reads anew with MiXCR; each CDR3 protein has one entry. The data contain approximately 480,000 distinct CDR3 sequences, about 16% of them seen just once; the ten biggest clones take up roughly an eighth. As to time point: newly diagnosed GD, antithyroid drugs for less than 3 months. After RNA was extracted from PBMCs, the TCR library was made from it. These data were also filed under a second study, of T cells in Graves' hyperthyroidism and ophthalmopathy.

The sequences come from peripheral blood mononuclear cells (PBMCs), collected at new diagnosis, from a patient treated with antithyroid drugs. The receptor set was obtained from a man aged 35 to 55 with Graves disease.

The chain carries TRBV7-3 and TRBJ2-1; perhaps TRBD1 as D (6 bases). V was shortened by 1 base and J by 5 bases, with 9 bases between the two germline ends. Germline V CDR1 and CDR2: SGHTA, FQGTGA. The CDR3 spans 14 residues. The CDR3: CASSLRRQDNEQFF. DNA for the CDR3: TGTGCCAGCAGCTTAAGGCGACAGGACAATGAGCAGTTCTTC.

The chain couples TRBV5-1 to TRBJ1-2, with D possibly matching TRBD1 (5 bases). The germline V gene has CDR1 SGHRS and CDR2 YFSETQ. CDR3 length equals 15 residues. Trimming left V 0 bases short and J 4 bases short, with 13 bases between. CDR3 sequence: CASSLADSHTYGYTF. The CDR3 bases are TGCGCCAGCAGCTTGGCCGACAGCCATACCTATGGCTACACCTTC. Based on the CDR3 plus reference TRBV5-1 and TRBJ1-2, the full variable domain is KAGVTQTPRYLIKTRGQQVTLSCSPISGHRSVSWYQQTPGQGLQFLFEYFSETQRNKGNFPGRFSGRQFSNSRSEMNVSTLELGDSALYLCASSLADSHTYGYTFGSGTRLTVV.

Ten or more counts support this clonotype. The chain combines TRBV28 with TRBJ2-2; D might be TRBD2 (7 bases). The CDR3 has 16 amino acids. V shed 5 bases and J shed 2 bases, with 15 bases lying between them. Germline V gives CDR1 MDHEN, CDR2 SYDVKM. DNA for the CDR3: TGTGCCAGCAGTCTTTGGGAGGGGGTTAACACCGGGGAGCTGTTTTTT. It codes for CASSLWEGVNTGELFF.

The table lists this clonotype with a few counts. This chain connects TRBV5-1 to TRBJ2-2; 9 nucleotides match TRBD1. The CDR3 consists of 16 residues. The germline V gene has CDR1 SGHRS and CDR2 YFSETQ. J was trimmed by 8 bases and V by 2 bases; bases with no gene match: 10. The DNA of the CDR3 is TGCGCCAGCAGCTTCCCGACAGGGGGGATGACGGGGGAGCTGTTTTTT. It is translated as CASSFPTGGMTGELFF.

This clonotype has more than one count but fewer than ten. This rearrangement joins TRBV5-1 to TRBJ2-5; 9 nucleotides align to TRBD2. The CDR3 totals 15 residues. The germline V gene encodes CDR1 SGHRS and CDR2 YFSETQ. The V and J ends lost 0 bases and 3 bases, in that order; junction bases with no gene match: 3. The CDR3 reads CASSLVLAGKETQYF. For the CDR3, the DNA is TGCGCCAGCAGCTTGGTTCTAGCGGGAAAAGAGACCCAGTACTTC.